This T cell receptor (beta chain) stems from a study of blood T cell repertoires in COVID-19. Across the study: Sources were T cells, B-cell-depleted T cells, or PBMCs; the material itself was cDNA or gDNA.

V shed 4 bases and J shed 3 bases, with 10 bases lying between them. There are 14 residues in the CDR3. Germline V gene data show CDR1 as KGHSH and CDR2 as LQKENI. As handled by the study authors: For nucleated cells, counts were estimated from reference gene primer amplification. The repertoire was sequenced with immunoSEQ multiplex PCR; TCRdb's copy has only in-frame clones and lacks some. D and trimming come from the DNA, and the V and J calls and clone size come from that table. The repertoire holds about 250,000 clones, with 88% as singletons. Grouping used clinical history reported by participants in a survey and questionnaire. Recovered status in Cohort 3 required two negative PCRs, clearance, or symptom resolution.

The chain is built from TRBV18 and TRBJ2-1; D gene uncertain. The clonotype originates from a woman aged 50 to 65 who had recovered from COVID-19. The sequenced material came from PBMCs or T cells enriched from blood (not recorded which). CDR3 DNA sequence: TGTGCCAGCTCACTGACGGCAGGCTACAATGAGCAGTTCTTC. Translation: CASSLTAGYNEQFF.